This is a list of T cell receptor beta chains from one sample in a study of shared T cell receptors in the human thymus. The repertoire was sequenced with immunoSEQ multiplex PCR; TCRdb's copy has only in-frame clones and lacks some. The sample contains approximately 660,000 clones, around nine tenths of which appear only once. The same sample was also studied in work on human thymus T cells.

Sequencing input: thymocytes. These receptors were collected from a boy younger than two with a congenital heart defect. Each CDR3 is given without its conserved first and last residue. Each record gives: J gene, V gene, CDR3 protein.

j_gene: TRBJ2-7; v_gene: TRBV25-1; CDR3aa: ASSEGLSGGTYEQY
j_gene: TRBJ2-7; v_gene: TRBV7-9; CDR3aa: ASSQQGGYEQY
j_gene: TRBJ2-1; v_gene: TRBV6-1; CDR3aa: ASRDRAANEQF
j_gene: TRBJ2-1; v_gene: TRBV14; CDR3aa: ASSQAWTSGGNEQF
j_gene: TRBJ2-3; v_gene: TRBV29-1; CDR3aa: SVERGREGDTQY
j_gene: TRBJ2-3; v_gene: TRBV5-1; CDR3aa: ASSLGGTSTDTQY
j_gene: TRBJ1-1; v_gene: TRBV2; CDR3aa: ASSEFEGNTEAF
j_gene: TRBJ2-7; v_gene: TRBV29-1; CDR3aa: SVHGDRGNYEQY
j_gene: TRBJ2-3; v_gene: TRBV5-6; CDR3aa: ASSLGEITDTQY
j_gene: TRBJ1-2; v_gene: TRBV4-2; CDR3aa: ASSQGRGTRPYGYT
j_gene: TRBJ2-5; v_gene: TRBV29-1; CDR3aa: SVEEVAEQETQY
j_gene: TRBJ1-3; v_gene: TRBV6-4; CDR3aa: ASSPLRARGGNTIY
j_gene: TRBJ1-4; v_gene: TRBV5-1; CDR3aa: ASSPSFSVTNEKLF
j_gene: TRBJ2-7; v_gene: TRBV6-1; CDR3aa: ASSERGGLGPYEQY
j_gene: TRBJ1-4; v_gene: TRBV15; CDR3aa: ATSRRDRRYEKLF
j_gene: TRBJ2-3; v_gene: TRBV6-6; CDR3aa: ASSYSRTSYADTQY
j_gene: TRBJ1-4; v_gene: TRBV4-1; CDR3aa: ASSSGQGVNEKLF
j_gene: TRBJ1-1; v_gene: TRBV5-6; CDR3aa: ASRGQGARNTEAF
j_gene: TRBJ2-2; v_gene: TRBV4-3; CDR3aa: ASSQIPPLTSGDTGELF
j_gene: TRBJ1-6; v_gene: TRBV4-3; CDR3aa: ASSQGRDRGSYNSPLH
j_gene: TRBJ1-2; v_gene: TRBV5-4; CDR3aa: ASSLPNSGTGPGVYYGYT
j_gene: TRBJ2-1; v_gene: TRBV29-1; CDR3aa: SVNNRRDNEQF
j_gene: TRBJ2-3; v_gene: TRBV7-3; CDR3aa: ASSLKRPKRPDTQY
j_gene: TRBJ2-3; v_gene: TRBV9; CDR3aa: ASSRREEETDTQY
j_gene: TRBJ1-1; v_gene: TRBV7-8; CDR3aa: ASSSGTPNTEAF
j_gene: TRBJ1-1; v_gene: TRBV19; CDR3aa: ASSIGVKPHPTEAF
j_gene: TRBJ1-3; v_gene: TRBV27; CDR3aa: ASSPLGTGVRNTIY
j_gene: TRBJ2-2; v_gene: TRBV5-1; CDR3aa: ASSARRASGPTGELF